This is a list of T cell receptor beta chains from one sample in a study of identical twins. MiXCR, run by TCRdb on the 5' RACE reads, gives a single entry per CDR3 protein. The table records some 560,000 distinct CDR3 sequences, 7.5% to 10% of them present only once. These data are also associated with another study on yellow fever vaccine responses in identical twins.

The sample comprised PBMCs. These receptors came from a woman younger than 30 in good health. CDR3s include the opening cysteine and the closing phenylalanine or tryptophan. The order of the fields is V gene, clone size, D gene, J gene, CDR3 protein, CDR3 DNA. The D gene is left open where the match is weak. Clone size is shown for a subset of rows, as once, few, many or a class of expanded clone.

V: TRBV4-3
size: many
D: -
J: TRBJ2-1
CDR3: CASSQDTSSYNEQFF
DNA: TGCGCCAGCAGCCAAGATACGAGCTCCTACAATGAGCAGTTCTTC

V: TRBV28
size: many
D: TRBD2
J: TRBJ2-7
CDR3: CASSFSAGTEQYF
DNA: TGTGCCAGCAGTTTCTCAGCGGGGACCGAGCAGTACTTC

V: TRBV24-1
size: many
D: TRBD2
J: TRBJ2-3
CDR3: CATSAAGDTDTQYF
DNA: TGTGCCACCAGTGCAGCGGGAGACACAGATACGCAGTATTTT

V: TRBV10-3
size: -
D: TRBD2
J: TRBJ2-7
CDR3: CAISESFAGDEQYF
DNA: TGTGCCATCAGTGAGTCTTTTGCGGGGGACGAGCAGTACTTC

V: TRBV12-3/TRBV12-4
size: many
D: TRBD1
J: TRBJ2-5
CDR3: CASSSWDSSQETQYF
DNA: TGTGCCAGCAGTAGCTGGGACAGCTCCCAAGAGACCCAGTACTTC

V: TRBV18
size: many
D: -
J: TRBJ2-7
CDR3: CASSPRDEQYF
DNA: TGTGCCAGCTCACCGAGAGATGAGCAGTACTTC

V: TRBV7-9
size: many
D: TRBD2
J: TRBJ2-3
CDR3: CASSPRTSGPSTDTQYF
DNA: TGTGCCAGCAGCCCTAGGACTAGCGGGCCGAGCACAGATACGCAGTATTTT

V: TRBV12-5
size: -
D: -
J: TRBJ1-1
CDR3: CASGFTTDNTEAFF
DNA: TGTGCTAGTGGTTTTACGACAGACAACACTGAAGCTTTCTTT

V: TRBV18
size: few
D: -
J: TRBJ2-3
CDR3: CASSPMGGPHTDTQYF
DNA: TGTGCCAGCTCACCGATGGGGGGCCCGCACACAGATACGCAGTATTTT

V: TRBV11-3
size: few
D: -
J: TRBJ2-1
CDR3: CASSLGGSGNEQFF
DNA: TGTGCCAGCAGCTTGGGGGGTTCGGGCAATGAGCAGTTCTTC

V: TRBV7-3
size: many
D: -
J: TRBJ1-1
CDR3: CASSRGQNTEAFF
DNA: TGTGCCAGCAGCCGAGGACAGAACACTGAAGCTTTCTTT

V: TRBV4-2
size: many
D: -
J: TRBJ2-3
CDR3: CASSQAPLVGTDTQYF
DNA: TGTGCCAGCAGCCAAGCGCCCCTTGTCGGCACAGATACGCAGTATTTT

V: TRBV20-1
size: many
D: TRBD2
J: TRBJ2-1
CDR3: CSARELAGNSYNEQFF
DNA: TGCAGTGCTCGTGAACTAGCGGGCAACTCCTACAATGAGCAGTTCTTC

V: TRBV29-1
size: -
D: -
J: TRBJ2-7
CDR3: CSVLFGDEQYF
DNA: TGCAGCGTTCTCTTTGGTGACGAGCAGTACTTC

V: TRBV29-1
size: -
D: -
J: TRBJ2-1
CDR3: CSVRSYNEQFF
DNA: TGCAGCGTTCGGAGTTACAATGAGCAGTTCTTC

V: TRBV28
size: -
D: TRBD2
J: TRBJ2-7
CDR3: CASSSSGGPLWEQYF
DNA: TGTGCCAGCAGTTCTAGCGGGGGGCCCCTCTGGGAGCAGTACTTC

V: TRBV4-3
size: many
D: -
J: TRBJ2-1
CDR3: CASSQDPGQTNEQFF
DNA: TGCGCCAGCAGCCAAGATCCAGGACAGACAAATGAGCAGTTCTTC

V: TRBV7-6
size: -
D: -
J: TRBJ2-3
CDR3: CASSQRAGGTDTQYF
DNA: TGTGCCAGCAGCCAACGAGCGGGTGGCACAGATACGCAGTATTTT

V: TRBV7-6
size: few
D: TRBD2
J: TRBJ2-1
CDR3: CASSTTSGGASNEQFF
DNA: TGTGCCAGCAGTACGACTAGCGGGGGGGCGAGTAATGAGCAGTTCTTC

V: TRBV6-5
size: few
D: -
J: TRBJ1-4
CDR3: CASSYSRIGLGEKLFF
DNA: TGTGCCAGCAGTTACTCGAGAATTGGCTTGGGGGAAAAACTGTTTTTT

V: TRBV2
size: many
D: TRBD1
J: TRBJ2-5
CDR3: CASSRNRGQETQYF
DNA: TGTGCCAGCAGTCGTAACAGGGGGCAGGAGACCCAGTACTTC

V: TRBV28
size: many
D: TRBD2
J: TRBJ2-7
CDR3: CASSLFGGSSYEQYF
DNA: TGTGCCAGCAGTTTATTCGGCGGGAGCTCCTACGAGCAGTACTTC

V: TRBV20-1
size: many
D: TRBD2
J: TRBJ2-5
CDR3: CSAGWGLALETQYF
DNA: TGCAGTGCTGGGTGGGGACTAGCGCTAGAGACCCAGTACTTC

V: TRBV6-2/TRBV6-3
size: few
D: TRBD2
J: TRBJ2-7
CDR3: CASSRNLQGLRTNEQYF
DNA: TGTGCCAGCAGTCGCAACCTCCAGGGACTACGAACTAACGAGCAGTACTTC

V: TRBV7-9
size: -
D: TRBD1
J: TRBJ1-4
CDR3: CASGQGGHEKLFF
DNA: TGTGCCAGCGGACAGGGTGGTCATGAAAAACTGTTTTTT

V: TRBV20-1
size: -
D: -
J: TRBJ2-6
CDR3: CSARSTAAGANVLTF
DNA: TGCAGTGCTAGGTCAACGGCTGCCGGGGCCAACGTCCTGACTTTC

V: TRBV27
size: -
D: -
J: TRBJ2-3
CDR3: CASSSLYVTDTQYF
DNA: TGTGCCAGCAGTTCCCTTTACGTCACAGATACGCAGTATTTT

V: TRBV6-5
size: many
D: -
J: TRBJ2-7
CDR3: CASSYSRDFYEQYF
DNA: TGTGCCAGCAGTTACTCGCGGGATTTCTACGAGCAGTACTTC

V: TRBV7-3
size: -
D: TRBD1
J: TRBJ2-2
CDR3: CASSLRDRGPNTGELFF
DNA: TGTGCCAGCAGCTTACGGGACAGGGGCCCGAACACCGGGGAGCTGTTTTTT

V: TRBV5-1
size: many
D: -
J: TRBJ2-2
CDR3: CASSWDTGELFF
DNA: TGCGCCAGCAGCTGGGACACCGGGGAGCTGTTTTTT

V: TRBV15
size: few
D: TRBD2
J: TRBJ2-7
CDR3: CATSRSPGGYSYEQYF
DNA: TGTGCCACCAGCAGATCCCCCGGGGGGTACTCCTACGAGCAGTACTTC

V: TRBV7-2
size: many
D: -
J: TRBJ1-5
CDR3: CASKNPGGESQHF
DNA: TGTGCCAGCAAAAACCCGGGGGGGGAGTCCCAGCATTTT

V: TRBV6-1
size: -
D: -
J: TRBJ1-1
CDR3: CASRTALNTEAFF
DNA: TGTGCCAGCAGGACAGCCTTGAACACTGAAGCTTTCTTT

V: TRBV27
size: few
D: TRBD2
J: TRBJ2-2
CDR3: CASSRGTSGGTGELFF
DNA: TGTGCCAGCAGCCGCGGGACTAGCGGGGGGACCGGGGAGCTGTTTTTT

V: TRBV30
size: -
D: TRBD1
J: TRBJ2-2
CDR3: CAWSIDRVRTGELFF
DNA: TGTGCCTGGAGTATCGACAGGGTTAGGACCGGGGAGCTGTTTTTT

V: TRBV7-8
size: -
D: TRBD1
J: TRBJ2-1
CDR3: CASSLVGTGYEQFF
DNA: TGTGCCAGCAGCTTAGTCGGGACAGGGTATGAGCAGTTCTTC

V: TRBV6-2/TRBV6-3
size: -
D: TRBD2
J: TRBJ2-5
CDR3: CASKREGPETQYF
DNA: TGTGCCAGCAAGCGGGAGGGCCCAGAGACCCAGTACTTC

V: TRBV18
size: few
D: -
J: TRBJ2-7
CDR3: CASSPPASENSYEQYF
DNA: TGTGCCAGCTCACCACCGGCTAGCGAAAACTCCTACGAGCAGTACTTC

V: TRBV4-2
size: many
D: -
J: TRBJ2-5
CDR3: CASSQDLEGSLGTQYF
DNA: TGTGCCAGCAGCCAAGATCTTGAAGGCTCTCTGGGGACCCAGTACTTC

V: TRBV7-9
size: many
D: -
J: TRBJ2-7
CDR3: CASSLHGDSYEQYF
DNA: TGTGCCAGCAGCCTCCACGGGGATTCCTACGAGCAGTACTTC

V: TRBV11-2
size: few
D: TRBD2
J: TRBJ2-3
CDR3: CASSLKSAAGLITDTQYF
DNA: TGTGCCAGCAGCTTAAAGTCAGCAGCGGGGCTGATCACAGATACGCAGTATTTT

V: TRBV20-1
size: few
D: TRBD1
J: TRBJ2-2
CDR3: CSARPTGTGVIGELFF
DNA: TGCAGTGCTCGCCCGACCGGGACAGGGGTTATCGGGGAGCTGTTTTTT

V: TRBV5-1
size: few
D: TRBD1
J: TRBJ2-4
CDR3: CASSSQGTKNIQYF
DNA: TGCGCCAGCAGCTCACAGGGGACCAAAAACATTCAGTACTTC

V: TRBV11-1
size: many
D: TRBD2
J: TRBJ2-1
CDR3: CASSSTGLAGADSYNEQFF
DNA: TGTGCCAGCAGCTCCACGGGACTAGCGGGGGCTGACTCCTACAATGAGCAGTTCTTC

V: TRBV7-9
size: -
D: -
J: TRBJ2-2
CDR3: CASISGSSTGELFF
DNA: TGTGCCAGCATCTCCGGGTCCTCCACCGGGGAGCTGTTTTTT

V: TRBV7-8
size: -
D: TRBD2
J: TRBJ2-3
CDR3: CASSSEAGTITDTQYF
DNA: TGTGCCAGCAGCTCGGAAGCCGGGACTATCACAGATACGCAGTATTTT